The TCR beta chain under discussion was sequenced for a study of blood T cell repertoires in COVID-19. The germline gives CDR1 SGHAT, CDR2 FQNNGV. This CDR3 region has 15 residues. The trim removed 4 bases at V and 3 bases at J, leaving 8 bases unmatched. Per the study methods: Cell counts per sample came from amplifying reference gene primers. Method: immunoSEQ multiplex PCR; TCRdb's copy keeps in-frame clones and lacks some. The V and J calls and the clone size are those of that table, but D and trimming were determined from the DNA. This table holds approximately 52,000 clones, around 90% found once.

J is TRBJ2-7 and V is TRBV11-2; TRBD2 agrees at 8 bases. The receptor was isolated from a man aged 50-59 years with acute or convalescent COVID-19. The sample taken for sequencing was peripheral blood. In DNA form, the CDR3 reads TGTGCCAGCAGCTCGGGGGGGGCAGGGGTCTACGAGCAGTACTTC. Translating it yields CASSSGGAGVYEQYF.